The TCR beta chain under discussion was sequenced for a study of blood T cell repertoires in COVID-19. Overall study: Spain, Italy and the United States supplied samples that represented acute and convalescent COVID-19. The analysed material was cDNA or gDNA that came from T cells, B-cell-depleted T cells, or PBMCs.

Germline loops: CDR1 SEHNR, CDR2 FQNEAQ (reference sequence). The CDR3 extends over 16 amino acids. The V segment lost 8 bases and the J segment 0 bases; nucleotides outside the gene matches: 10. In the original analysis: Reference gene primer amplification gave estimated nucleated cell counts. The method was immunoSEQ multiplex PCR; TCRdb's version includes in-frame clones alone and lacks a portion of them. The V and J calls and clone size are taken from that table; D and trimming were inferred from the DNA. Of around 77,000 clones listed, 85% are singletons. V is TRBV7-9 and J is TRBJ1-1; 9 bases match TRBD1. What was sequenced was peripheral blood. This clonotype was obtained from a man older than 75 with acute or convalescent COVID-19. The CDR3 loop reads CASLGQGLLMNTEAFF. The CDR3, as DNA: TGTGCCAGCTTGGGACAGGGACTTCTTATGAACACTGAAGCTTTCTTT.